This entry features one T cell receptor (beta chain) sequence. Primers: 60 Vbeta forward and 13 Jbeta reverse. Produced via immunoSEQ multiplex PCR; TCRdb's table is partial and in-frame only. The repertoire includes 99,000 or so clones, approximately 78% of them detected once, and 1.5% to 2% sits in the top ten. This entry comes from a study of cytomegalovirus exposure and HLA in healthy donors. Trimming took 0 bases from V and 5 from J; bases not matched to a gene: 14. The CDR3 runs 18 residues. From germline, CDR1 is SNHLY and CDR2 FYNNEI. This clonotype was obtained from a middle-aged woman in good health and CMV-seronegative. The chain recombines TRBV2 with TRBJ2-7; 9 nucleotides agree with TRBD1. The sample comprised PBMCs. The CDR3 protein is CASSEASHSGQGTHEQYF. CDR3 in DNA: TGTGCCAGCAGTGAAGCGTCACACTCAGGACAGGGGACCCACGAGCAGTACTTC.